This TCR beta chain was retrieved from a study of neoadjuvant nivolumab and ipilimumab in lung cancer. On this clone itself: Its antigen is unidentified.

Some clones are missing from TCRdb's copy, which holds only in-frame ones; the method was immunoSEQ multiplex PCR. The sample lists 20,000 to 25,000 clones, roughly 84% occurring once. Study-level points and caveats: Resected tumors had greater TCR richness and clonality than uninvolved lung. Only two of four nivolumab-treated tumors gained richness and clonality by surgery. TCR sequencing covered a small number of samples. Resected-tumor TCR richness correlated positively with pretherapy blood richness.

Trimming cost V 4 bases and J 1 base, with 10 bases left between them. Germline CDR1 and CDR2: SGHAT and FQDESV (reference sequence). The CDR3 consists of 15 residues. The V call is TRBV11-1, the J call TRBJ2-2; tentatively, D is TRBD2 (6 bases). This material consisted of peripheral blood, taken before neoadjuvant nivolumab, alone or with ipilimumab. This TCR was sampled from an adult with non-small cell lung cancer. CDR3 residues: CASSSQGGNTGELFF. The CDR3 region has the DNA TGTGCCAGCAGCTCCCAGGGAGGGAACACCGGGGAGCTGTTTTTT.